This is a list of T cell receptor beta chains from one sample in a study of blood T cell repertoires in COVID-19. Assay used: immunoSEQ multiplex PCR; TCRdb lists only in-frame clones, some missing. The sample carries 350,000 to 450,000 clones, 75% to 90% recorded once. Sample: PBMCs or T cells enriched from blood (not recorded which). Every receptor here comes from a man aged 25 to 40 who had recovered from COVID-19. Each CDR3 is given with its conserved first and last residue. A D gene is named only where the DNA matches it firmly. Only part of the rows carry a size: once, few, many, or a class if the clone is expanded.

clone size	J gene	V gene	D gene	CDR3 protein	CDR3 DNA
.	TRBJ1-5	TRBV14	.	CASSQEGRVDQPQHF	TGTGCCAGCAGCCAAGAAGGGAGGGTGGATCAGCCCCAGCATTTT
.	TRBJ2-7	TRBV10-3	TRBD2	CAISETSGDYEQYF	TGTGCCATCAGCGAGACTAGCGGGGATTACGAGCAGTACTTC
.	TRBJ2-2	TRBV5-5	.	CASSLGDTANTGELFF	TGTGCCAGCAGCTTAGGCGACACCGCGAACACCGGGGAGCTGTTTTTT
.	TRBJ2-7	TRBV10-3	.	CAISGGSGSVSYEQYF	TGTGCCATCAGTGGGGGGAGCGGGTCAGTTTCCTACGAGCAGTACTTC
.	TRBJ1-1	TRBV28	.	CASSPIGGPEAFF	TGTGCCAGCAGTCCCATCGGAGGTCCTGAAGCTTTCTTT
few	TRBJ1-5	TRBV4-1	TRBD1	CASSHAPGTGTARPQHF	TGCGCCAGCAGCCACGCACCCGGGACAGGGACAGCGCGGCCCCAGCATTTT
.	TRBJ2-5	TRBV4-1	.	CASSQRVPGLGETQYF	TGCGCCAGCAGCCAAAGGGTCCCGGGGTTGGGAGAGACCCAGTACTTC
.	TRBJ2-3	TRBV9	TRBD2	CASRPLAGVVSTDTQYF	TGTGCCAGCCGCCCGCTAGCGGGAGTGGTTAGCACAGATACGCAGTATTTT
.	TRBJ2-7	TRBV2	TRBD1	CASHLRGLLTEQYF	TGTGCCAGCCACCTCAGGGGGCTATTAACCGAGCAGTACTTC
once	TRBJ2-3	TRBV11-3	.	CASSPGGADSTDTQYF	TGTGCCAGCAGCCCCGGCGGAGCGGATAGCACAGATACGCAGTATTTT
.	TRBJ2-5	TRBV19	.	CASSHPGLQETQYF	TGTGCCAGTAGTCATCCAGGGCTCCAAGAGACCCAGTACTTC
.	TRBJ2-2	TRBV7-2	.	CASSFQGGTGELFF	TGTGCCAGCAGCTTCCAGGGGGGCACCGGGGAGCTGTTTTTT
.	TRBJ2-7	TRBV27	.	CASSPTFGREKSYEQYF	TGTGCCAGCAGTCCAACCTTCGGGCGGGAAAAGTCCTACGAGCAGTACTTC
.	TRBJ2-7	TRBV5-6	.	CASSSYEQYF	TGTGCCAGCAGCTCGTACGAGCAGTACTTC
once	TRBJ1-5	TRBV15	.	CATSRDFGENQPQHF	TGTGCCACCAGCAGAGATTTCGGAGAAAATCAGCCCCAGCATTTT
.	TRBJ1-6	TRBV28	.	CASSPSGRGSYNSPLHF	TGTGCCAGCAGTCCCTCGGGCAGGGGCTCCTATAATTCACCCCTCCACTTT
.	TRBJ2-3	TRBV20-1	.	CSASSVRGNTDTQYF	TGCAGTGCTAGTTCTGTTCGCGGGAACACAGATACGCAGTATTTT
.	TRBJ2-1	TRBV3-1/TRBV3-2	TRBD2	CASSQAWTAGGLINEQFF	TGTGCCAGCAGCCAAGCGTGGACTGCGGGAGGGCTGATCAATGAGCAGTTCTTC
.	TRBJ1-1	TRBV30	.	CACRDTHTTEAFF	TGTGCCTGTCGGGACACACATACCACTGAAGCTTTCTTT
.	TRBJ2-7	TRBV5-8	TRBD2	CASSLGGSGREQYF	TGTGCCAGCAGCTTGGGGGGTAGCGGGCGCGAGCAGTACTTC
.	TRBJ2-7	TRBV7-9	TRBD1	CASSDGTAYEQYF	TGTGCCAGCAGCGACGGGACAGCCTACGAGCAGTACTTC
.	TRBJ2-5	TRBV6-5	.	CASSPAGGETQYF	TGTGCCAGCAGTCCTGCGGGTGGAGAGACCCAGTACTTC
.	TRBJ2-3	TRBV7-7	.	CASSLQMGHTDTQYF	TGTGCCAGCAGCTTACAGATGGGGCACACAGATACGCAGTATTTT
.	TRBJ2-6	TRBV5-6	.	CASSSQGLLTSGANVLTF	TGTGCCAGCAGCTCACAGGGACTACTAACCTCTGGGGCCAACGTCCTGACTTTC
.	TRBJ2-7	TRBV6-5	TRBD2	CASISGGSDANEQYF	TGTGCCAGCATCTCGGGCGGGAGTGATGCCAACGAGCAGTACTTC
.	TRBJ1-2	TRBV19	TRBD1	CASSPGTGILSSGYTF	TGTGCCAGTAGTCCCGGGACAGGGATCCTCTCCTCTGGCTACACCTTC
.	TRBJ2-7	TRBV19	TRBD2	CASSALALGAYEQYF	TGTGCCAGTAGTGCACTAGCGTTGGGGGCCTACGAGCAGTACTTC
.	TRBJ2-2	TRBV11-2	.	CASSLDVDTGELFF	TGTGCCAGCAGCTTAGACGTTGACACCGGGGAGCTGTTTTTT
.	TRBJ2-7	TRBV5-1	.	CASSWGQNYEQYF	TGCGCCAGCAGCTGGGGACAAAACTACGAGCAGTACTTC
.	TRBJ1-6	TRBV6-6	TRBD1	CASSYSGGQGSVPLHF	TGTGCCAGCAGTTACTCGGGAGGACAGGGAAGTGTACCCCTCCACTTT
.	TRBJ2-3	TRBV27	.	CATAGTRITDTQYF	TGTGCCACCGCGGGGACCAGGATCACAGATACGCAGTATTTT
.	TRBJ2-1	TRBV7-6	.	CASSLAHDRNEQFF	TGTGCCAGCAGCTTAGCACACGACAGGAATGAGCAGTTCTTC
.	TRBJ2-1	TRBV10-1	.	CASARAQERNEQFF	TGCGCCAGCGCGAGGGCCCAAGAGAGGAATGAGCAGTTCTTC
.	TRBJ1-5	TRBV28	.	CASSNPGDNQPQHF	TGTGCCAGCAGTAACCCCGGAGACAATCAGCCCCAGCATTTT
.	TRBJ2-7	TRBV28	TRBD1	CASTLQGAFYEQYF	TGTGCCAGCACCCTACAGGGGGCGTTCTACGAGCAGTACTTC
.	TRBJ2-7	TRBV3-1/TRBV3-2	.	CASSQQVAYEQYF	TGTGCCAGCAGCCAACAGGTTGCCTACGAGCAGTACTTC
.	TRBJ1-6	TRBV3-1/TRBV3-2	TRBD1	CASSLGTGGFSYNSPLHF	TGTGCCAGCAGCCTCGGGACAGGGGGATTTTCCTATAATTCACCCCTCCACTTT
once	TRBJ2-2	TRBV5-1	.	CASNWAGTGELFF	TGCGCCAGCAACTGGGCGGGCACCGGGGAGCTGTTTTTT
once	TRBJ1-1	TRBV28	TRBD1	CASSPGQVNTEAFF	TGTGCCAGCAGTCCTGGACAGGTGAACACTGAAGCTTTCTTT
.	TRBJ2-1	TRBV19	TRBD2	CASRKRTSPEGTDEQFF	TGTGCCAGTAGGAAGAGGACTAGCCCGGAAGGAACGGATGAGCAGTTCTTC
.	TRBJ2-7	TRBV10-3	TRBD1	CAISETTGTGNEQYF	TGTGCCATCAGTGAGACAACCGGGACAGGCAACGAGCAGTACTTC
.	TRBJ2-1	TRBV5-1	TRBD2	CASSWGLAERNEQFF	TGCGCCAGCAGCTGGGGACTAGCGGAACGGAATGAGCAGTTCTTC
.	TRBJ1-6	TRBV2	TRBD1	CASAWDRANSPLHF	TGTGCCAGCGCATGGGACAGGGCTAATTCACCCCTCCACTTT
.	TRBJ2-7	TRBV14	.	CASSQDLSGHSYEQYF	TGTGCCAGCAGCCAAGATTTATCGGGACACAGCTACGAGCAGTACTTC
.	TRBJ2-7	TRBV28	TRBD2	CASSPPAGGDYEQYF	TGTGCCAGCAGTCCTCCAGCGGGAGGGGACTACGAGCAGTACTTC
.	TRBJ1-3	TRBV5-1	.	CASSLDTGTSGNTIYF	TGCGCCAGCAGCTTGGACACAGGGACCTCTGGAAACACCATATATTTT
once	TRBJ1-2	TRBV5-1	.	CASSLAGEISRYTF	TGCGCCAGCAGCTTGGCAGGGGAAATCAGTCGCTACACCTTC
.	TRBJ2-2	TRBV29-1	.	CSVLGQLNTGELFF	TGCAGCGTTTTGGGACAACTGAACACCGGGGAGCTGTTTTTT
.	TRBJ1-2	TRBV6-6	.	CASSTGQGGYTF	TGTGCCAGCAGTACAGGGCAGGGGGGCTACACCTTC
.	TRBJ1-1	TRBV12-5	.	CASGPGGKMNTEAFF	TGTGCTAGTGGTCCGGGAGGGAAAATGAACACTGAAGCTTTCTTT
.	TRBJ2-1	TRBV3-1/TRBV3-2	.	CASSQDRHNEEFF	TGTGCCAGCAGCCAAGATCGCCACAATGAAGAGTTCTTC
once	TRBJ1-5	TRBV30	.	CAWSVAGVRQPQHF	TGTGCCTGGAGTGTAGCAGGGGTGCGGCAGCCCCAGCATTTT
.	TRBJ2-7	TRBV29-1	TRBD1	CSVEGQGEFYEQYF	TGCAGCGTTGAAGGGCAGGGGGAATTCTACGAGCAGTACTTC
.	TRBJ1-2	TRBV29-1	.	CSVEPGTYGYTF	TGCAGCGTTGAACCAGGCACCTATGGCTACACCTTC
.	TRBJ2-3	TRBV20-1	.	CSASRLVADTQYF	TGCAGTGCTAGTCGGCTAGTCGCAGATACGCAGTATTTT